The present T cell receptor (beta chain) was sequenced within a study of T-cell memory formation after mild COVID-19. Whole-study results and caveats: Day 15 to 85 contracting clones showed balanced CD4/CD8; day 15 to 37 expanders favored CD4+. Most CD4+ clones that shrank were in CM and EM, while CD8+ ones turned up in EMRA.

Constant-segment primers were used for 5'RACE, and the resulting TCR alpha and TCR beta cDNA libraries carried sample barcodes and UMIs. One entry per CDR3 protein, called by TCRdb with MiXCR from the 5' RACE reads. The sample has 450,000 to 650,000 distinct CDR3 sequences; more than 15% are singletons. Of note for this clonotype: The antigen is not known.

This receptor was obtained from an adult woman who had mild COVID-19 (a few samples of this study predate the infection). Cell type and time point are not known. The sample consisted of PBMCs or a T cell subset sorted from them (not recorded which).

The CDR3 here is CASSVAVSSGNTIYF. As DNA, the CDR3 is TGTGCCAGCAGCGTTGCGGTTTCCTCTGGAAACACCATATATTTT. The chain links TRBV7-9 to TRBJ1-3; D not certain. The V and J ends lost 5 bases and 0 bases respectively, with 11 bases between them. The germline CDR1 and CDR2 sequences are SEHNR and FQNEAQ (reference sequence). This CDR3 has 15 amino acids. The full variable domain, completed using reference TRBV7-9 and TRBJ1-3, is DTGVSQNPRHKITKRGQNVTFRCDPISEHNRLYWYRQTLGQGPEFLTYFQNEAQLEKSRLLSDRFSAERPKGSFSTLEIQRTEQGDSAMYLCASSVAVSSGNTIYFGEGSWLTVV.